These 7 T cell receptor beta chains were sequenced from one sample in a study of blood T cell repertoires in COVID-19 (TCRdb year 2020). The receptor library was made with the immunoSEQ multiplex PCR assay. Entries here come from immuneACCESS through TCRdb and include only in-frame sequences with V and J called. Some clones fail to appear in such tables; in the studies checked, an unresolved V gene covers under half of the shortfall, and the cause of the remainder is unknown. The sample table shows fewer than 100,000 clones, and 80% to 95% are seen once. The top ten clones comprise 0.65% to 0.95% of the sample. Sequences were obtained from peripheral blood. These receptors came from a woman over 75 with acute or convalescent COVID-19.

The V and J genes are TRBV19 and TRBJ1-5; D is unresolved. Trimming removed 5 bases from V and 6 bases from J, with 8 bases in between. This CDR3 contains 12 residues. Looked up from germline, CDR1 is LNHDA and CDR2 is SQIVND (reference sequence). The CDR3 DNA is TGTGCCAGTAGTGCAGGTATTCAGCCCCAGCATTTT. As protein: CASSAGIQPQHF.

V gene TRBV7-3 combines with J gene TRBJ2-2; 8 bases match TRBD1. Per germline, CDR1 SGHTA and CDR2 FQGTGA. J lost 1 base, V lost 7 bases, and 5 bases had no gene match. This CDR3 contains 15 residues. For the CDR3, the DNA is TGTGCCAGCAACTCCGGGACAGGGAACACCGGGGAGCTGTTTTTT. As protein: CASNSGTGNTGELFF. Drawing the rest from reference TRBV7-3 and TRBJ2-2, the complete variable domain is GAGVSQTPSNKVTEKGKYVELRCDPISGHTALYWYRQSLGQGPEFLIYFQGTGAADDSGLPNDRFFAVRPEGSVSTLKIQRTERGDSAVYLCASNSGTGNTGELFFGEGSRLTVL.

The rearrangement links TRBV19 to TRBJ2-2; maybe TRBD2 (6 bases). Trimming cost V 3 bases and J 0 bases, with 8 bases left between them. Germline V lookup: CDR1 LNHDA, CDR2 SQIVND (reference sequence). The CDR3 spans 15 residues. The CDR3 bases are TGTGCCAGTAGTATGGGGACTGCGAACACCGGGGAGCTGTTTTTT. This sequence encodes CASSMGTANTGELFF.

The chain links TRBV19 to TRBJ2-7; 12 bases agree with TRBD1. CDR1 and CDR2 from the germline V gene are LNHDA and SQIVND (reference sequence). This CDR3 comprises 15 residues. The ends lost 7 bases at V and 1 base at J; junction bases unmatched: 5. This CDR3 is CASTSGQGASYEQYF. CDR3 in DNA: TGTGCCAGTACCTCGGGACAGGGGGCTTCCTACGAGCAGTACTTC.

The chain is built from TRBV5-1 and TRBJ2-5; 7 bases line up with TRBD2. Losses at the gene ends were 5 bases for V and 1 base for J; bases not matched to a gene: 8. In germline, CDR1 is SGHRS, CDR2 YFSETQ. CDR3 length: 15 amino acids. The CDR3, as DNA: TGCGCCAGCAGTCCGGCTAGCGGACCCCAAGAGACCCAGTACTTC. It specifies CASSPASGPQETQYF.

The CDR3 sequence: CASSSRGTLNTGELFF. The CDR3 bases are TGTGCCAGCAGCTCACGCGGGACTCTGAACACCGGGGAGCTGTTTTTT. The gene calls are TRBV9 and TRBJ2-2, with a weak D call TRBD2 (6 bases). The CDR3 is 16 amino acids. Trimming left V 4 bases short and J 1 base short, with 14 bases between. Germline V gene lookup returns CDR1 SGDLS and CDR2 YYNGEE.

The chain recombines TRBV3-1 (or the pseudogene TRBV3-2) with TRBJ1-1; D gene unclear. Germline CDR1 reads LGHDT; CDR2 reads YNNKEL (reference sequence). The germline V and J ends were trimmed by 10 bases and 1 base, with 16 bases remaining between them. The CDR3 has 14 amino acids. In DNA form, the CDR3 reads TGTGCCACGAGTTACGGACGGGAGAACACTGAAGCTTTCTTT. This translates into CATSYGRENTEAFF.